This T cell receptor beta chain was sequenced during a study of CD8 T cells in ankylosing spondylitis. TCRdb reprocessed the 5' RACE reads via MiXCR and lists one record per CDR3 protein. The data show around 890,000 distinct CDR3 sequences, with around 11% seen just once and 0.51% held by the top ten. The study's findings and limits: Relatively rare in peripheral blood, disease-linked clones were also CD8+. According to the report, clones linked to the disease were significantly enriched in matched synovial fluid samples taken from ankylosing spondylitis patients. About 8 highly homologous variants made up a TCR beta motif, and this motif appeared characteristic of ankylosing spondylitis blood. Earlier literature documents some of the motif variants in reactive arthritis synovial fluid and blood.

Points on this clonotype: Its antigen is unknown.

This CDR3 contains 13 residues. Trimming removed 4 bases from V and 0 bases from J, with 7 bases in between. Sequencing was carried out using blood, either unsorted or a sorted T cell fraction (not recorded which). The chain combines TRBV12-3 or TRBV12-4 with TRBJ2-7; D remains unclear. This receptor was identified in a male donor with ankylosing spondylitis. The CDR3: CASSWTDSYEQYF. In DNA form, the CDR3 reads TGTGCCAGCAGTTGGACGGACTCCTACGAGCAGTACTTC.